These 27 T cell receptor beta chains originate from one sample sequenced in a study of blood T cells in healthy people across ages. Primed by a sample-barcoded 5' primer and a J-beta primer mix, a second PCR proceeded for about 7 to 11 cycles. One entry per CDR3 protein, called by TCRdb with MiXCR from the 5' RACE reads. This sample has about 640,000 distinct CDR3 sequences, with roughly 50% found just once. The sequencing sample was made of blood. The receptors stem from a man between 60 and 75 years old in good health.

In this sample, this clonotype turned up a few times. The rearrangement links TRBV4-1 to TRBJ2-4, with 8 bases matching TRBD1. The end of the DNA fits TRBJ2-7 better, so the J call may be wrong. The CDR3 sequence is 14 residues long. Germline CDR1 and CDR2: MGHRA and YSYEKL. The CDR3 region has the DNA TGCGCCAGCAGCCATATCGGACAGGGCTACGAGCAGTACTTC. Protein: CASSHIGQGYEQYF.

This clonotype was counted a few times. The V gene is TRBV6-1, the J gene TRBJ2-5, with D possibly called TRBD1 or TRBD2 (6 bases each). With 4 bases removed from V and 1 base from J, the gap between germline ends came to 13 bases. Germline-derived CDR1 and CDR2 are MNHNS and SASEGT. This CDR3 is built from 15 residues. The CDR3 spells CASSGGAWPQETQYF. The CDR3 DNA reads TGTGCCAGCAGTGGGGGGGCTTGGCCCCAAGAGACCCAGTACTTC.

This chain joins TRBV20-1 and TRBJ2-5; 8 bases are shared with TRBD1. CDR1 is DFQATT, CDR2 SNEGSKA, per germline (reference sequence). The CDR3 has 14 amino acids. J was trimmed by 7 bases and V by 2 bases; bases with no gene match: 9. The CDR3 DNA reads TGCAGTGCTAGACGGCAGGGGGCGGGTGGGACCCAGTACTTC. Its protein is CSARRQGAGGTQYF.

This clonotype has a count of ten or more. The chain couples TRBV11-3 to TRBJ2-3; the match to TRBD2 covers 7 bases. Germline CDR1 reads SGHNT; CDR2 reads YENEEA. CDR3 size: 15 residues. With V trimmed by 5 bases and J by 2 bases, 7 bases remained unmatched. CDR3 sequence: CASSRGTTPTDTQYF. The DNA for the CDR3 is TGTGCCAGCAGCCGCGGGACTACCCCCACAGATACGCAGTATTTT.

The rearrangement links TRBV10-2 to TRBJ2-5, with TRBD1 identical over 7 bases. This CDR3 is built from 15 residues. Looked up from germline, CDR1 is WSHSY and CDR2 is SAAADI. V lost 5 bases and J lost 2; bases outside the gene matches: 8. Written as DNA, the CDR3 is TGCGCCAGCAGTCGACCGGGACAGAAACAAGAGACCCAGTACTTC. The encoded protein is CASSRPGQKQETQYF.

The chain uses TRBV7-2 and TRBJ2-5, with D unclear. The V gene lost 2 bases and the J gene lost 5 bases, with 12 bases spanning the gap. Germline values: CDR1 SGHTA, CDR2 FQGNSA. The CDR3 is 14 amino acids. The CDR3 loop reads CASSLRRVEETQYF. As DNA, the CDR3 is TGTGCCAGCAGCTTAAGACGGGTGGAGGAGACCCAGTACTTC.

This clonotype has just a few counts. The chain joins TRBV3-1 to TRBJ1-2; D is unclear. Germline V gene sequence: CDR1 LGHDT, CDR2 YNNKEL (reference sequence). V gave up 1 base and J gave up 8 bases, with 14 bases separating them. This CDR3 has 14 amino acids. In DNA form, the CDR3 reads TGTGCCAGCAGCCAAGGAGGGCCGCGGGTCGGCTACACCTTC. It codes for CASSQGGPRVGYTF.

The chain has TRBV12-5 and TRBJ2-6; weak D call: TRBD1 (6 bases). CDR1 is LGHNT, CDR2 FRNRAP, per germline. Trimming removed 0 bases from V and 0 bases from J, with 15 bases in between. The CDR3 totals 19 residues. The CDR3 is CASGLVLGRGISGANVLTF. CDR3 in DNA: TGTGCTAGTGGTTTGGTACTCGGCAGGGGAATCTCTGGGGCCAACGTCCTGACTTTC.

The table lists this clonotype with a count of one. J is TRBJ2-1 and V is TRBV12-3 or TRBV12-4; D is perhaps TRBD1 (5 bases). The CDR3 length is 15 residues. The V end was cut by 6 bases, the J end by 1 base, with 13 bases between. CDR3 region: CASRPQQGSYNEQFF. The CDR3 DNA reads TGTGCCAGCAGACCTCAGCAGGGTTCCTACAATGAGCAGTTCTTC.

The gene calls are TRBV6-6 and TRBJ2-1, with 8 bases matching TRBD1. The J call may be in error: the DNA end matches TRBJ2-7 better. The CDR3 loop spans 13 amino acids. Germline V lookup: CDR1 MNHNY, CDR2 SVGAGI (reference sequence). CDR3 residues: CASSYDRGHEQYF. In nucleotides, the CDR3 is TGTGCCAGCAGTTACGACAGGGGACATGAGCAGTACTTC.

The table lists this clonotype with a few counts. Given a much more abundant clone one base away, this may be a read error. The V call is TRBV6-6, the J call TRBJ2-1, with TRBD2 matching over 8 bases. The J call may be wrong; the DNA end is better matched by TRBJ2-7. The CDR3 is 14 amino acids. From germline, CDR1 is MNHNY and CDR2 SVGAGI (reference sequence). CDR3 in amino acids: CASTLASGYNEQYF. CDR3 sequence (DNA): TGTGCCAGCACGCTGGCTAGCGGGTACAATGAGCAGTACTTC.

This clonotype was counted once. The CDR3 coding sequence is TGCGCCAGCAGCCCATTGACTAGCGGGGGCCCCAGCTCCTACAATGAGCAGTTCTTC. Its translation is CASSPLTSGGPSSYNEQFF. V usage is TRBV4-1 and J usage is TRBJ2-1, with TRBD2 matching over 12 bases. This CDR3 contains 19 residues. From germline, CDR1 is MGHRA and CDR2 YSYEKL. V trimming: 4 bases; J trimming: 0 bases; junction bases outside the gene matches: 10.

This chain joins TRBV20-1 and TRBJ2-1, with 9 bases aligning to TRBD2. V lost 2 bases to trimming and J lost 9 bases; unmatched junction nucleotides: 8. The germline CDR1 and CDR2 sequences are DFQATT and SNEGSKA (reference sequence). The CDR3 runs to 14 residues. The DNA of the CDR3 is TGCAGTGCTAGACTCGGCGGGGGGGCCGGTGAGCAGTTCTTC. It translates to CSARLGGGAGEQFF.

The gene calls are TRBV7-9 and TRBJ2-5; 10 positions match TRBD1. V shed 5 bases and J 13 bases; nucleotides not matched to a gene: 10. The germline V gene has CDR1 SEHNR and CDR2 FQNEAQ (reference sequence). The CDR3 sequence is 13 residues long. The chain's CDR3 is CASSPGTGDVRYF. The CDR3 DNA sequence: TGTGCCAGCAGCCCCGGGACAGGGGATGTTCGGTACTTC. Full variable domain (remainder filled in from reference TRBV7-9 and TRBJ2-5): DTGVSQNPRHKITKRGQNVTFRCDPISEHNRLYWYRQTLGQGPEFLTYFQNEAQLEKSRLLSDRFSAERPKGSFSTLEIQRTEQGDSAMYLCASSPGTGDVRYFGPGTRLLVL.

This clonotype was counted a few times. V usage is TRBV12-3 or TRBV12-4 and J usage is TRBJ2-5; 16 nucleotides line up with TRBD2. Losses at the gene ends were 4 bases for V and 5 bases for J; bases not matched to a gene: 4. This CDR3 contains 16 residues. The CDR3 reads CASSSGTSGGAETQYF. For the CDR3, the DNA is TGTGCCAGCAGTTCCGGGACTAGCGGGGGGGCTGAGACCCAGTACTTC.

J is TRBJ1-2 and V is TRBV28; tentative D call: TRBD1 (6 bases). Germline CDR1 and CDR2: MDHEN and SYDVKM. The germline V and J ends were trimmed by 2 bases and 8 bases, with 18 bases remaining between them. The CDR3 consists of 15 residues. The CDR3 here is CASSLPTSRGDGYTF. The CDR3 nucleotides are TGTGCCAGCAGTTTACCCACCTCGAGGGGGGACGGCTACACCTTC.

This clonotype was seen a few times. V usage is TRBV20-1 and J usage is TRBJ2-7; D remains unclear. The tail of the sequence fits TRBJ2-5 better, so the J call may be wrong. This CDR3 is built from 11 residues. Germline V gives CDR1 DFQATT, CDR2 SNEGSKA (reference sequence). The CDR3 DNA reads TGCAGTGCTGGCTTATCAGAGACCCAGTACTTC. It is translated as CSAGLSETQYF.

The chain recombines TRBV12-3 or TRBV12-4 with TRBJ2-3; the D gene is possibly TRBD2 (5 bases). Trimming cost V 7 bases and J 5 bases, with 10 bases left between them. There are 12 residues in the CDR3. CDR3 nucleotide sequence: TGTGCCAGCACCAATCGGGGAGATACGCAGTATTTT. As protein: CASTNRGDTQYF.

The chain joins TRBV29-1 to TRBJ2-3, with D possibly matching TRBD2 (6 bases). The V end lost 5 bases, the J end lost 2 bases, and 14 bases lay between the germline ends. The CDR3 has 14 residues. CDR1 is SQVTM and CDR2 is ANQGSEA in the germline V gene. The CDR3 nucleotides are TGCAGCGTTCCCGGGCGGGGATCCACAGATACGCAGTATTTT. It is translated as CSVPGRGSTDTQYF.

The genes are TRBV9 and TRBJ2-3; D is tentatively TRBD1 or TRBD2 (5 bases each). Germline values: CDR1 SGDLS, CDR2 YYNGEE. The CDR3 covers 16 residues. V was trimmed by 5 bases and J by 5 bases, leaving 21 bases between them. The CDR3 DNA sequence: TGTGCCAGCAGTGCCTCGGGGACGTTCAACCGAGATACGCAGTATTTT. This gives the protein CASSASGTFNRDTQYF. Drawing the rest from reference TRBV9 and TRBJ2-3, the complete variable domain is DSGVTQTPKHLITATGQRVTLRCSPRSGDLSVYWYQQSLDQGLQFLIQYYNGEERAKGNILERFSAQQFPDLHSELNLSSLELGDSALYFCASSASGTFNRDTQYFGPGTRLTVL.

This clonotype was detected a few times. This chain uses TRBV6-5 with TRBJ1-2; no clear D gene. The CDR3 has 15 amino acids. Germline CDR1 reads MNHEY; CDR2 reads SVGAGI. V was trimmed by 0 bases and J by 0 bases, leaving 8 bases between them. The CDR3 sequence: CASSYSGQPNYGYTF. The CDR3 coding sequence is TGTGCCAGCAGTTACTCCGGGCAGCCTAACTATGGCTACACCTTC.

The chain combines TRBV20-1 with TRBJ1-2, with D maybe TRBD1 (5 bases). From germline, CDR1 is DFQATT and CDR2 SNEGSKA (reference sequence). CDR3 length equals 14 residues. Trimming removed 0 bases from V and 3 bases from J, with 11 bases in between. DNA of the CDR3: TGCAGTGCTAGAGATCACCGGGACTACTATGGCTACACCTTC. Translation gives CSARDHRDYYGYTF.

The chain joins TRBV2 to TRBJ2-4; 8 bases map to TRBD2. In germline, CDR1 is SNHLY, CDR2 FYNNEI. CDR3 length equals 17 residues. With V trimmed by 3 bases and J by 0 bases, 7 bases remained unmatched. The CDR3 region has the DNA TGTGCCAGCAGTGAGAGTCGGGGGGGGCTAGCCAAAAACATTCAGTACTTC. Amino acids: CASSESRGGLAKNIQYF.

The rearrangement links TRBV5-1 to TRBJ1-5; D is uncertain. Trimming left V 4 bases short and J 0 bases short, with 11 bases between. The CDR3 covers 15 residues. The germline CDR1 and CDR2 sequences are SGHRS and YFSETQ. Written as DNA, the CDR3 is TGCGCCAGCAGCCAGGACGGTTTTAGCAATCAGCCCCAGCATTTT. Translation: CASSQDGFSNQPQHF.

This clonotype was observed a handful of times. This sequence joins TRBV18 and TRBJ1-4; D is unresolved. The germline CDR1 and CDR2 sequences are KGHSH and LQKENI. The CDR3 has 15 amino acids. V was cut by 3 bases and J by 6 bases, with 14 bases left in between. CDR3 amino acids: CASSPSVIQDEKLFF. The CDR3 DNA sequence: TGTGCCAGCTCACCCTCGGTTATTCAGGATGAAAAACTGTTTTTT.

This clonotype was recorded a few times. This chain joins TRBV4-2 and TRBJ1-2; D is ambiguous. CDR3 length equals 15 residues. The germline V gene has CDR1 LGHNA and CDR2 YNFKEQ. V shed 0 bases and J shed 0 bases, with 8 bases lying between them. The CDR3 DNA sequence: TGTGCCAGCAGCCAAGATCCAGAGTCTAACTATGGCTACACCTTC. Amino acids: CASSQDPESNYGYTF.

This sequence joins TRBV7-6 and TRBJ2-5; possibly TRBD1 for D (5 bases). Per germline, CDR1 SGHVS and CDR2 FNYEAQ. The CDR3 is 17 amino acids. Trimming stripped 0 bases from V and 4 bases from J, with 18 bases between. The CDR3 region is CASSLALNFRVRETQYF. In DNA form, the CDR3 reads TGTGCCAGCAGCTTAGCGCTAAATTTCAGGGTGAGAGAGACCCAGTACTTC.